The 18 T cell receptor beta chains presented below share a single source sample, sequenced in a study of cytomegalovirus exposure and HLA in healthy donors. Repertoires were generated with immunoSEQ multiplex PCR, while TCRdb's copy carries only in-frame clones and drops some. Of about 260,000 clones in the sample, roughly 87% were seen once. Sequencing was performed on PBMCs. These receptors all come from a woman aged 30 to 39 in good health and CMV-seronegative.

The chain uses TRBV4-2 and TRBJ2-7, with D perhaps TRBD2 (6 bases). The CDR3 contains 12 residues. Germline values: CDR1 LGHNA, CDR2 YNFKEQ. V gave up 3 bases and J gave up 6 bases, with 9 bases separating them. The CDR3 sequence is CASSQPEGEQYF. As DNA, the CDR3 is TGTGCCAGCAGCCAGCCGGAGGGCGAGCAGTACTTC.

This clone appeared once. The chain links TRBV19 to TRBJ2-7; D might be TRBD1 or TRBD2, each matching 5 bases. Trimming removed 7 bases at V and 0 bases at J, with 7 bases between. CDR1 is LNHDA and CDR2 is SQIVND in the germline V gene (reference sequence). The CDR3 is 12 amino acids. The CDR3, as DNA: TGTGCCAGTACAGGGAGCTCCTACGAGCAGTACTTC. It yields the protein CASTGSSYEQYF.

J is TRBJ2-3 and V is TRBV4-3; 7 bases agree with TRBD2. The junction had 2 bases not matched to a gene; V was cut back by 5 bases and J by 3 bases. The germline V gene encodes CDR1 LGHNA and CDR2 YSLEER. The CDR3 covers 13 residues. As DNA, the CDR3 is TGCGCCAGCAGCGGCGGGAGTACAGATACGCAGTATTTT. This codes for CASSGGSTDTQYF.

The chain is built from TRBV18 and TRBJ2-7, with D perhaps given as TRBD1 or TRBD2 (5 bases each). This CDR3 is built from 16 residues. Germline CDR1 is KGHSH and CDR2 is LQKENI. V lost 0 bases, J lost 2 bases, and 14 bases lay in between. The CDR3 DNA reads TGTGCCAGCTCACCACCGGGGGTTGGGGCCCCCTACGAGCAGTACTTC. Translating it yields CASSPPGVGAPYEQYF.

J is TRBJ2-4 and V is TRBV20-1; tentatively, D is TRBD1 (6 bases). The CDR3 totals 10 residues. Between the trimmed V and J ends, which lost 3 bases and 12 bases, there was a span of 9 bases. Germline V gene lookup returns CDR1 DFQATT and CDR2 SNEGSKA (reference sequence). The CDR3 coding sequence is TGCAGTGCTAGCGGGGACAATCAGTACTTC. Translation: CSASGDNQYF.

In regard to this clone: Different DNA sequences within this sample yield the same CDR3. The chain links TRBV11-2 to TRBJ2-1; D not resolved. CDR1 is SGHAT and CDR2 is FQNNGV in the germline V gene. This CDR3 has 12 amino acids. Trimming took 3 bases from V and 4 from J, leaving 4 bases between them. The CDR3, as DNA: TGTGCCAGCAGCTTTTCTTACAATGAGCAGTTCTTC. Its protein is CASSFSYNEQFF.

In regard to this clone: Other DNA sequences from this sample encode an identical CDR3 as well. This sequence joins TRBV5-1 and TRBJ2-3, with 15 bases aligning to TRBD2. V lost 3 bases and J lost 3; bases outside the gene matches: 2. The CDR3 is 16 residues long. Germline CDR1 and CDR2: SGHRS and YFSETQ. CDR3 loop: CASSSGLAGGTDTQYF. The CDR3 bases are TGCGCCAGCAGCTCGGGACTAGCGGGAGGAACAGATACGCAGTATTTT.

This sequence joins TRBV6-5 and TRBJ2-3; no definite D call. There are 11 residues in the CDR3. Germline V gene lookup returns CDR1 MNHEY and CDR2 SVGAGI. V was shortened by 4 bases and J by 6 bases, with 5 bases between the two germline ends. The CDR3 DNA sequence: TGTGCCAGCAGTTTGGCTGATACGCAGTATTTT. Its translation: CASSLADTQYF.

The chain employs TRBV5-1 and TRBJ2-3, with D unresolved. V was clipped by 2 bases and J by 0 bases, with 10 bases between them. This CDR3 contains 15 residues. Looked up from germline, CDR1 is SGHRS and CDR2 is YFSETQ. The DNA of the CDR3 is TGCGCCAGCAGCTTTGGCGGTGCGAGCACAGATACGCAGTATTTT. It translates to CASSFGGASTDTQYF.

The J gene is TRBJ1-1, the V gene TRBV5-1, with a possible D match to TRBD1 (5 bases). The V end lost 1 base, the J end lost 3 bases, and 10 bases lay between the germline ends. Germline values: CDR1 SGHRS, CDR2 YFSETQ. CDR3 size: 14 residues. As DNA, the CDR3 is TGCGCCAGCAGCTTGTCAGGGTCGGACACTGAAGCTTTCTTT. It encodes CASSLSGSDTEAFF.

The chain carries TRBV27 and TRBJ2-5; 9 bases are a match to TRBD2. The V and J ends lost 1 base and 5 bases, in that order; junction bases with no gene match: 11. The length of the CDR3 is 17 residues. The germline V gene has CDR1 MNHEY and CDR2 SMNVEV (reference sequence). CDR3 amino acids: CASSLFGRASGVETQYF. In DNA form, the CDR3 reads TGTGCCAGCAGTTTATTTGGTAGGGCTAGCGGGGTCGAGACCCAGTACTTC.

V is TRBV7-9 and J is TRBJ1-5, with TRBD1 matching over 11 bases. J gave up 6 bases and V 5 bases, and 3 bases lay outside the gene matches. CDR1 is SEHNR, CDR2 FQNEAQ, per germline (reference sequence). The CDR3 extends over 14 amino acids. CDR3 coding DNA: TGTGCCAGCAGCCGGACAGGGGGCGTTCAGCCCCAGCATTTT. Amino acid sequence: CASSRTGGVQPQHF.

This chain joins TRBV7-2 and TRBJ2-7; TRBD1 or TRBD2 may be the D gene (5 bases each). The CDR3 extends over 13 amino acids. The ends were cut back, 5 bases at V and 5 bases at J, with 13 bases in the middle. CDR1 and CDR2 from the germline V gene are SGHTA and FQGNSA. This CDR3 reads CASSLRDDHEQYF. CDR3 sequence (DNA): TGTGCCAGCAGCCTCAGGGACGATCACGAGCAGTACTTC.

This clone has just one count. The chain couples TRBV4-3 to TRBJ2-1, with TRBD2 matching over 8 bases. CDR3 length: 17 residues. The germline V gene has CDR1 LGHNA and CDR2 YSLEER. Germline trimming cut 4 bases from V and 6 bases from J; bases unmatched to any gene: 14. The CDR3 coding sequence is TGCGCCAGCAGCCGACCCCTAACTAGCGGAGTCCCCAATGAGCAGTTCTTC. Translated: CASSRPLTSGVPNEQFF.

The CDR3 reads CATRDSLFGGYEQYF. As DNA, the CDR3 is TGTGCCACCAGGGACAGCCTCTTTGGGGGCTACGAGCAGTACTTC. This chain links TRBV15 with TRBJ2-7; D may be TRBD1 (6 bases). CDR1 LNHNV and CDR2 YYDKDF come from the germline V gene (reference sequence). Trimming took 6 bases from V and 3 from J, leaving 18 bases between them. This CDR3 comprises 15 residues. Full variable domain (outside the CDR3, taken from reference TRBV15 and TRBJ2-7): DAMVIQNPRYQVTQFGKPVTLSCSQTLNHNVMYWYQQKSSQAPKLLFHYYDKDFNNEADTPDNFQSRRPNTSFCFLDIRSPGLGDTAMYLCATRDSLFGGYEQYFGPGTRLTVT.

The rearrangement links TRBV9 to TRBJ2-7; 7 bases line up with TRBD1. The CDR3 is 14 amino acids. Germline values: CDR1 SGDLS, CDR2 YYNGEE. Trimming at V came to 3 bases and at J to 0 bases, leaving 3 bases not matched to a gene. For the CDR3, the DNA is TGTGCCAGCAGCGAGCGACAGGGCTCCTACGAGCAGTACTTC. Translation: CASSERQGSYEQYF.

The chain's CDR3 is CASRTKQGSLNTEAFF. As DNA, the CDR3 is TGTGCCAGTAGAACAAAACAGGGCTCCTTGAACACTGAAGCTTTCTTT. The V and J genes are TRBV19 and TRBJ1-1; D is possibly TRBD1 (6 bases). Trimming pared 6 bases from V and 0 bases from J, leaving 17 bases between. The length of the CDR3 is 16 residues. The germline gives CDR1 LNHDA, CDR2 SQIVND (reference sequence).

V gene TRBV28 combines with J gene TRBJ2-7; 7 nucleotides match TRBD1. This CDR3 region has 15 residues. Looked up from germline, CDR1 is MDHEN and CDR2 is SYDVKM. Unmatched junction bases numbered 5, after V lost 3 bases and J lost 0 bases. The CDR3 protein is CASSLRGRLSYEQYF. The CDR3 DNA reads as TGTGCCAGCAGTTTGAGGGGGCGCCTCTCCTACGAGCAGTACTTC. Using reference TRBV28 and TRBJ2-7 for the parts outside the CDR3, the full variable domain is DVKVTQSSRYLVKRTGEKVFLECVQDMDHENMFWYRQDPGLGLRLIYFSYDVKMKEKGDIPEGYSVSREKKERFSLILESASTNQTSMYLCASSLRGRLSYEQYFGPGTRLTVT.